This entry concerns a single T cell receptor beta chain. This sample is part of a study of blood T cell repertoires in COVID-19. Looking at the study overall: Sources were T cells, B-cell-depleted T cells, or PBMCs; the material itself was cDNA or gDNA.

Original processing methods: Estimation of nucleated cell counts relied on the amplification of reference gene primers. Assay used: immunoSEQ multiplex PCR; TCRdb lists only in-frame clones, some missing. Clone size and the V and J calls come from that table; the DNA yielded D and trimming. Of approximately 190,000 clones listed, more than 85% are singletons. The CDR3 spans 13 residues. The germline V gene has CDR1 LGHDT and CDR2 YNNKEL (reference sequence). Germline trimming cut 10 bases from V and 7 bases from J; bases unmatched to any gene: 9. The receptor was derived from a woman aged 40 to 49 in a cohort exposed to, infected with or recovered from COVID-19 (not recorded which). This chain links TRBV3-1 (or the pseudogene TRBV3-2) with TRBJ2-5, with 10 bases identical to TRBD2. The sample taken for sequencing was PBMCs or T cells enriched from blood (not recorded which). The CDR3 region has the DNA TGTGCCACCCCCAGCGGGAGGGCGTGGACCCAGTACTTC. Translation: CATPSGRAWTQYF.